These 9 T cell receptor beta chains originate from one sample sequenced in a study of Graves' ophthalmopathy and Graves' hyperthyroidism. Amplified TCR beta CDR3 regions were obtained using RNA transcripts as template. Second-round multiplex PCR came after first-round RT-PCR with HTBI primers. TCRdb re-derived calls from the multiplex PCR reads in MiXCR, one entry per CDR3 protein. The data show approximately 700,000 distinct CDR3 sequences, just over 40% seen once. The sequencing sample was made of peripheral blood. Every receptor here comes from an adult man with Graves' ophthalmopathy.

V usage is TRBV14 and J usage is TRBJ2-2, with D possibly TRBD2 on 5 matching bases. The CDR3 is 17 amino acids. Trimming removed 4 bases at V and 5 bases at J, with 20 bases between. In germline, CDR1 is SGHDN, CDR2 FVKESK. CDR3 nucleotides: TGTGCCAGCAGCCCGGACTTCTACAATGAGGTGACCGGGGAGCTGTTTTTT. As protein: CASSPDFYNEVTGELFF.

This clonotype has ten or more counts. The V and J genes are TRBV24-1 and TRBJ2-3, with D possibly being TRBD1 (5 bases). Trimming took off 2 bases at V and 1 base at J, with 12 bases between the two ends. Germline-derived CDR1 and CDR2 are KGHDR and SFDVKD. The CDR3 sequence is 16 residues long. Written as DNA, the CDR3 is TGTGCCACCAGTGATTGGCAGGGCTCAGGCACAGATACGCAGTATTTT. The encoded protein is CATSDWQGSGTDTQYF.

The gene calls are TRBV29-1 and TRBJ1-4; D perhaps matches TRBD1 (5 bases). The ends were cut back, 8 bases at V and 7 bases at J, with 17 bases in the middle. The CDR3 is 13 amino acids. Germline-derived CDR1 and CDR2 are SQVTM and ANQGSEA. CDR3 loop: CSSGGGSREKLFF. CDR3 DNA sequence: TGCAGCTCCGGGGGGGGTAGTCGTGAAAAACTGTTTTTT.

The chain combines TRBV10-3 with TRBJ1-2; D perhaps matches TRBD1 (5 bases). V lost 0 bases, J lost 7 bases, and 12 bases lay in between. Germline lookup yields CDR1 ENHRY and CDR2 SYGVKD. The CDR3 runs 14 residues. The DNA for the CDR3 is TGTGCCATCAGTGAGTCAGGACACCAGGGTGGCTACACCTTC. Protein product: CAISESGHQGGYTF.

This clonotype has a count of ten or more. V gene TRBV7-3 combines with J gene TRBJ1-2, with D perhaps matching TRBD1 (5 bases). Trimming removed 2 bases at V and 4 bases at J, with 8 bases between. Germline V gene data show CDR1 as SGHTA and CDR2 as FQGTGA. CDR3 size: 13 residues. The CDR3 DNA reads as TGTGCCAGCAGCTTACAGGGATTCTATGGCTACACCTTC. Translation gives CASSLQGFYGYTF.

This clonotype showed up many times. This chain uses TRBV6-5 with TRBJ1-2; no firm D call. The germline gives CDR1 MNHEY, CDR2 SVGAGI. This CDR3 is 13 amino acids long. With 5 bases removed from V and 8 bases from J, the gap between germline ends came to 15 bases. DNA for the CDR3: TGTGCCAGCAGTATTCCGGGAGTAGGAGGCTACACCTTC. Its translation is CASSIPGVGGYTF.

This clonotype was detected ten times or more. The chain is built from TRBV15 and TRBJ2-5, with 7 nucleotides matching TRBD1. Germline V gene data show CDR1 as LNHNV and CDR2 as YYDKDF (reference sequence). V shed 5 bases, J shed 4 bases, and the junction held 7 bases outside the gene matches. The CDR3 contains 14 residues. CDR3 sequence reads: CATSVTGVAETQYF. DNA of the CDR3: TGTGCCACCAGCGTTACAGGGGTCGCAGAGACCCAGTACTTC.

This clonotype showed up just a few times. This CDR3 reads CASSLRTPGVQDGYTF. DNA for the CDR3: TGCGCCAGCAGCCTTCGGACCCCCGGGGTGCAGGATGGCTACACCTTC. V gene TRBV5-1 combines with J gene TRBJ1-2, with D uncertain. This CDR3 spans 16 amino acids. V lost 4 bases, J lost 6 bases, and 22 bases lay in between. Germline assignment: CDR1 SGHRS and CDR2 YFSETQ.

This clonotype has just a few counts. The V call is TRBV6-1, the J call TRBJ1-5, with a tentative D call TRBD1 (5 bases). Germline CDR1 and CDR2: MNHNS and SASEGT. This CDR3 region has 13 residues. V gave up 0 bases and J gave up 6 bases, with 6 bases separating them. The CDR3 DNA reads TGTGCCAGCAGTGAAGCGCAGGGTCAGCCCCAGCATTTT. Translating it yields CASSEAQGQPQHF.